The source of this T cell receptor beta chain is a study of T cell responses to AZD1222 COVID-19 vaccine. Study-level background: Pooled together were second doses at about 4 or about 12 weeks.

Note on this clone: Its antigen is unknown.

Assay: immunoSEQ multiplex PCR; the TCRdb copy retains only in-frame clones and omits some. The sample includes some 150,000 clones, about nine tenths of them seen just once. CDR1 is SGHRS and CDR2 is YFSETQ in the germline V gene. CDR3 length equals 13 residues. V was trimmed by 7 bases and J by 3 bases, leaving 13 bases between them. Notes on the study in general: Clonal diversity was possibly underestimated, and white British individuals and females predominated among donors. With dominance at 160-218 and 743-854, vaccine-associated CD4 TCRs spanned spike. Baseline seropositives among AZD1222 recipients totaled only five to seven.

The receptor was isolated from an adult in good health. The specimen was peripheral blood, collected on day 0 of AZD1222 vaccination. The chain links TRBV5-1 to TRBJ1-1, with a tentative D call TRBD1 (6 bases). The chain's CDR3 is CASRAGQDTEAFF. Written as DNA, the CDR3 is TGCGCCAGCCGAGCGGGACAAGACACTGAAGCTTTCTTT.